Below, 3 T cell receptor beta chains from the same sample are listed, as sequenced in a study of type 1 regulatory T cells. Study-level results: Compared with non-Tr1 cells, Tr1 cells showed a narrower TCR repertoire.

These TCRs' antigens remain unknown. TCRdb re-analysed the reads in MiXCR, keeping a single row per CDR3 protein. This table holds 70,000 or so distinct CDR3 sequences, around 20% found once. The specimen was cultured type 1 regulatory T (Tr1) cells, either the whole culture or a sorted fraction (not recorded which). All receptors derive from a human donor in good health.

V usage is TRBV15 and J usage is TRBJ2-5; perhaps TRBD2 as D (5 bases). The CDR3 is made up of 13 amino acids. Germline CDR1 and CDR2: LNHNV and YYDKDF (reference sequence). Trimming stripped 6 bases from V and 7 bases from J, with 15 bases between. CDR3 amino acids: CATRLMRAGTQYF. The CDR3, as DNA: TGTGCCACCAGGCTGATGAGGGCGGGGACCCAGTACTTC. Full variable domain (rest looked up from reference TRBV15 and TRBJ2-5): DAMVIQNPRYQVTQFGKPVTLSCSQTLNHNVMYWYQQKSSQAPKLLFHYYDKDFNNEADTPDNFQSRRPNTSFCFLDIRSPGLGDTAMYLCATRLMRAGTQYFGPGTRLLVL.

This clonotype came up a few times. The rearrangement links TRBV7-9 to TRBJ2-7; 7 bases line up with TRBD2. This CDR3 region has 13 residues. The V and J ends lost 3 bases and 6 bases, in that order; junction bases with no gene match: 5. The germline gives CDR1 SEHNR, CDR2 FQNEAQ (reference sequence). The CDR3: CASSFLAEGEQYF. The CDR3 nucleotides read TGTGCCAGCAGCTTCCTAGCGGAAGGCGAGCAGTACTTC.

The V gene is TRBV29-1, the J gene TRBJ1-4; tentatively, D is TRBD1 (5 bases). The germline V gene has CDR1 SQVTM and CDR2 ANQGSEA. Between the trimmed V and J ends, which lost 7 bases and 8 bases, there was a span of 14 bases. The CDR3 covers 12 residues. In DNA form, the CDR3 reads TGCAGCGCAAAGAGGGGCGACGAAAAACTGTTTTTT. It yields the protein CSAKRGDEKLFF.